This is a list of T cell receptor beta chains from one sample in a study of T-cell reconstitution after alpha-beta-depleted transplantation in children. TCRdb reprocessed the PCR reads with MiXCR, giving one entry per CDR3 protein. The table records approximately 500,000 distinct CDR3 sequences, about 10% of them present only once. Sequenced material: PBMCs, taken before TCRalphabeta/CD19-depleted stem cell transplant. All receptors derive from a child aged 2 to 10 with inherited bone marrow failure, due to receive a stem cell transplant. Both conserved end residues are part of each CDR3. A D gene is named only where the DNA matches it firmly. Clone size is stated in some rows and not others, as once, few, many or a class when expanded.

abundance	v_gene	j_gene	d_gene	CDR3aa	CDR3nt
few	TRBV18	TRBJ1-6	NA	CASSPEGGGPPLHF	TGTGCCAGCTCACCGGAGGGGGGCGGTCCACCCCTCCACTTT
many	TRBV4-3	TRBJ2-2	TRBD2	CASSRDWTSGWTGELFF	TGCGCCAGCAGCCGGGACTGGACTAGCGGATGGACCGGGGAGCTGTTTTTT
many	TRBV6-1	TRBJ1-6	NA	CASSNLFQGNNSPLHF	TGTGCCAGCAGCAACCTGTTCCAGGGGAATAATTCACCCCTCCACTTT
many	TRBV12-3/TRBV12-4	TRBJ2-7	TRBD1	CASSPRDRSYYEQYF	TGTGCCAGCAGCCCCCGGGACAGGAGTTACTACGAGCAGTACTTC
few	TRBV4-3	TRBJ2-7	NA	CASSQVDFYEQYF	TGCGCCAGCAGCCAAGTTGACTTCTACGAGCAGTACTTC
many	TRBV11-1	TRBJ2-7	NA	CASSLTGPLSLGSYEQYF	TGTGCCAGCAGCTTGACGGGACCTCTTTCCCTAGGCTCCTACGAGCAGTACTTC
many	TRBV20-1	TRBJ2-5	TRBD1	CSATTYLSRTGPRTQYF	TGCAGTGCTACCACCTACCTAAGCCGGACAGGCCCGAGGACCCAGTACTTC
NA	TRBV5-6	TRBJ1-1	NA	CASSLAGTGYTEAFF	TGTGCCAGCAGCTTGGCTGGGACCGGGTACACTGAAGCTTTCTTT
NA	TRBV28	TRBJ1-1	NA	CASTPPGGGMNTEAFF	TGTGCCAGCACCCCCCCGGGGGGGGGCATGAACACTGAAGCTTTCTTT
many	TRBV7-8	TRBJ2-5	NA	CASSLGWDGRIMYQETQYF	TGTGCCAGCAGCTTAGGTTGGGACGGCCGGATAATGTACCAAGAGACCCAGTACTTC
many	TRBV27	TRBJ1-1	NA	CASSLSLNTEAFF	TGTGCCAGCAGTTTAAGCCTGAACACTGAAGCTTTCTTT
many	TRBV20-1	TRBJ1-5	NA	CSADHSDSNQPQHF	TGCAGTGCTGATCACTCGGATAGCAATCAGCCCCAGCATTTT
many	TRBV27	TRBJ2-3	TRBD2	CASRENGLGSTDTQYF	TGTGCCAGCAGAGAAAACGGACTAGGAAGCACAGATACGCAGTATTTT
few	TRBV5-6	TRBJ2-3	TRBD2	CASDKDPGGTSDYTDTQYF	TGTGCCAGCGATAAAGACCCAGGCGGGACTAGCGACTACACAGATACGCAGTATTTT
many	TRBV5-1	TRBJ2-1	TRBD2	CASSSGLAGVKSYNEQFF	TGCGCCAGCAGCTCTGGACTAGCGGGAGTTAAGTCCTACAATGAGCAGTTCTTC
once	TRBV10-3	TRBJ1-5	NA	CAISVGLNSPNQPQHF	TGTGCCATCAGTGTTGGGCTAAACAGCCCTAATCAGCCCCAGCATTTT
few	TRBV2	TRBJ1-2	NA	CASSVRSGVDGYTF	TGTGCCAGCAGTGTCCGGTCGGGGGTTGATGGCTACACCTTC
many	TRBV11-2	TRBJ2-3	TRBD2	CASSPAMGREGQDTQYF	TGTGCCAGCAGCCCCGCAATGGGGCGGGAGGGCCAGGATACGCAGTATTTT
NA	TRBV4-3	TRBJ2-7	TRBD2	CASSHGLAGDEQYF	TGCGCCAGCAGCCACGGACTAGCGGGAGACGAGCAGTACTTC
NA	TRBV10-1	TRBJ2-3	NA	CASSEAARRSTDTQYF	TGCGCCAGCAGTGAGGCAGCCCGGAGGAGTACAGATACGCAGTATTTT
many	TRBV4-1	TRBJ2-3	NA	CASSQDGRSLVGTDTQYF	TGCGCCAGCAGCCAAGATGGGAGGTCGCTAGTCGGCACAGATACGCAGTATTTT
NA	TRBV7-9	TRBJ2-7	NA	CASSFWLLNGYEQYF	TGTGCCAGCAGCTTTTGGCTGTTGAACGGGTACGAGCAGTACTTC
few	TRBV5-4	TRBJ2-1	NA	CASSFVTRSEQFF	TGTGCCAGCAGCTTCGTGACTCGGAGTGAGCAGTTCTTC
NA	TRBV3-1	TRBJ2-2	NA	CASSQYLEPRPGELFF	TGTGCCAGCAGCCAGTATCTAGAGCCAAGGCCCGGGGAGCTGTTTTTT
few	TRBV11-2	TRBJ2-1	NA	CASSLYRRFGSVLFF	TGTGCCAGCAGCTTATACCGACGTTTCGGATCGGTCCTGTTCTTC
few	TRBV28	TRBJ1-6	TRBD1	CASSKGTGGNSPLHF	TGTGCCAGCAGTAAGGGGACAGGGGGTAATTCACCCCTCCACTTT